This TCR beta chain was identified in a study of cytomegalovirus exposure and HLA in healthy donors. Study-level information: A previous analysis identified around 120 million unique TCR beta sequences derived from 180 million or so T cells. General study points: Most subjects had HLA-A and HLA-B alleles reportedly predicted accurately by TCR beta sequences. When analyzed later, a missense DCLRE1C variant was found to be linked to TCR beta V- and J-gene trimming. The study flagged around 150 TCR beta chains as cytomegalovirus-associated.

60 Vbeta and 13 Jbeta primers were used in PCR. TCRdb's table, derived via immunoSEQ multiplex PCR, lists solely in-frame clones and lacks some. Of 130,000 to 150,000 clones listed, around 79% were seen once; the top ten hold around 3%. The CDR3 sequence is 18 residues long. The V gene end was trimmed by 4 bases and the J gene end by 0 bases; junction bases not matched to a gene: 15. The germline CDR1 and CDR2 sequences are SQVTM and ANQGSEA. As to this clone: The antigen is unknown.

The chain is built from TRBV29-1 and TRBJ2-4; 7 bases map to TRBD2. The sequence was obtained from a man in his forties or fifties in good health and CMV-seropositive. Source material: PBMCs. The chain's CDR3 is CSVAPGAGEGLAKNIQYF. CDR3 nucleotides: TGCAGCGTTGCCCCCGGCGCCGGGGAGGGTCTAGCCAAAAACATTCAGTACTTC.